These T cell receptor beta chains were read from a single sample in a study of blood T cell repertoires in COVID-19. TCRdb's table, derived via immunoSEQ multiplex PCR, lists solely in-frame clones and lacks some. This sample carries approximately 210,000 clones, about 83% of them seen once, and the ten largest clones take under 3%. The source material was peripheral blood. These receptor sequences come from a man aged 45-65 years with active or convalescent COVID-19. Each CDR3 is given with its conserved first and last residue. A D gene is named only where the DNA matches it firmly. The size entry is marked missing in some rows and otherwise reads once, few, many or a size class.

>NA|TRBJ1-1|NA|TRBV19
CASSIGGGGNTEAFF
TGTGCCAGTAGTATAGGGGGCGGTGGGAACACTGAAGCTTTCTTT
>NA|TRBJ2-1|TRBD1|TRBV19
CASTAGQGATNEQFF
TGTGCCAGTACTGCGGGACAGGGGGCAACGAATGAGCAGTTCTTC
>NA|TRBJ2-7|NA|TRBV7-2
CASSRSYEQYF
TGTGCCAGCAGCAGGAGCTACGAGCAGTACTTC
>once|TRBJ2-7|TRBD1|TRBV5-1
CASSLEGQVFYEQYF
TGCGCCAGCAGCTTGGAGGGACAGGTATTCTACGAGCAGTACTTC
>NA|TRBJ2-5|TRBD2|TRBV7-8
CASSLGTSSETQYF
TGTGCCAGCAGCTTAGGGACTAGCTCCGAGACCCAGTACTTC
>NA|TRBJ1-1|NA|TRBV10-2
CASSESRQTNTEAFF
TGCGCCAGCAGTGAGTCGAGACAGACGAACACTGAAGCTTTCTTT
>NA|TRBJ2-1|TRBD1|TRBV18
CASLLVQGAGNEQFF
TGTGCCAGCCTTTTAGTGCAGGGGGCAGGGAATGAGCAGTTCTTC
>NA|TRBJ1-1|TRBD1|TRBV30
CAWIRDRQGTEAFF
TGTGCCTGGATTAGGGACAGACAGGGGACTGAAGCTTTCTTT
>NA|TRBJ1-1|TRBD1|TRBV7-8
CASSPDRATEAFF
TGTGCCAGCAGCCCAGACAGGGCCACTGAAGCTTTCTTT
>NA|TRBJ2-7|NA|TRBV28
CASRAGNRDEQYF
TGTGCCAGCAGGGCAGGAAACAGGGACGAGCAGTACTTC
>NA|TRBJ2-7|TRBD1|TRBV23-1
CASSLQGTALYEQYF
TGCGCCAGCAGTCTGCAAGGGACAGCGCTTTACGAGCAGTACTTC
>NA|TRBJ2-7|NA|TRBV3-1/TRBV3-2
CASSQRTPGAGEQYF
TGTGCCAGCAGCCAAAGGACCCCAGGGGCGGGCGAGCAGTACTTC
>NA|TRBJ1-1|NA|TRBV30
CAWSAPYRSTEAFF
TGTGCCTGGAGTGCCCCATACAGGTCGACTGAAGCTTTCTTT
>NA|TRBJ1-5|TRBD1|TRBV3-1/TRBV3-2
CASSYRGGQPQHF
TGTGCCAGCAGCTACAGGGGTGGGCAGCCCCAGCATTTT
>once|TRBJ1-4|NA|TRBV10-3
CAISGDGGSGEKLFF
TGTGCCATCAGTGGAGACGGGGGGTCTGGCGAAAAACTGTTTTTT
>NA|TRBJ2-1|TRBD1|TRBV5-1
CASSLDGQGADNEQFF
TGCGCCAGCAGCCTGGACGGACAGGGTGCCGACAATGAGCAGTTCTTC
>NA|TRBJ1-6|NA|TRBV10-2
CASSELHGGSYNSPLHF
TGCGCCAGCAGTGAGTTACACGGAGGCTCCTATAATTCACCCCTCCACTTT
>NA|TRBJ1-2|TRBD1|TRBV5-1
CASTPLMTDRDYGYTF
TGCGCCAGCACCCCTTTGATGACCGACAGGGACTATGGCTACACCTTC
>few|TRBJ1-1|NA|TRBV6-1
CASSEEGTGNTEAFF
TGTGCCAGCAGTGAAGAGGGAACGGGAAACACTGAAGCTTTCTTT
>few|TRBJ1-4|NA|TRBV7-9
CASSLARTDNEKLFF
TGTGCCAGCAGCTTAGCACGGACAGATAATGAAAAACTGTTTTTT
>few|TRBJ1-3|NA|TRBV9
CASSVDGRQAFSGNTIYF
TGTGCCAGCAGCGTAGATGGTAGACAGGCTTTCTCTGGAAACACCATATATTTT
>NA|TRBJ2-2|TRBD1|TRBV28
CASVPGTDTGELFF
TGTGCCAGTGTCCCGGGGACAGACACCGGGGAGCTGTTTTTT
>NA|TRBJ1-6|NA|TRBV11-2
CASSGPATNSPLHF
TGTGCCAGCAGCGGCCCCGCCACTAATTCACCCCTCCACTTT
>NA|TRBJ1-5|TRBD1|TRBV4-3
CASSQGVGQINQPQHF
TGCGCCAGCAGCCAGGGGGTGGGACAGATCAATCAGCCCCAGCATTTT
>few|TRBJ1-5|TRBD1|TRBV28
CASSSFGDQGVINQPQHF
TGTGCCAGCAGTTCGTTCGGAGACCAGGGGGTTATAAATCAGCCCCAGCATTTT
>NA|TRBJ1-4|TRBD1|TRBV11-2
CASSRTGGFMEKLFF
TGTGCCAGCAGTCGGACAGGGGGTTTCATGGAAAAACTGTTTTTT
>NA|TRBJ2-1|TRBD2|TRBV3-1/TRBV3-2
CASSQAVWTSGRHEQFF
TGTGCCAGCAGCCAAGCCGTTTGGACTAGCGGGAGACATGAGCAGTTCTTC
>NA|TRBJ1-1|NA|TRBV5-1
CASSLDTNTEAFF
TGCGCCAGCAGCTTGGACACGAACACTGAAGCTTTCTTT
>NA|TRBJ2-1|NA|TRBV7-2
CASSLAGRTYNEQFF
TGTGCCAGCAGCTTAGCTGGCAGGACTTACAATGAGCAGTTCTTC
>NA|TRBJ1-2|TRBD1|TRBV7-9
CASSLGGTEIIGYTF
TGTGCCAGCAGCTTAGGGGGGACAGAGATCATAGGCTACACCTTC
>NA|TRBJ2-7|NA|TRBV25-1
CASSVAYEQYF
TGTGCCAGCAGTGTAGCCTACGAGCAGTACTTC
>NA|TRBJ1-2|TRBD1|TRBV15
CATSRDTGGGYTF
TGTGCCACCAGCAGAGACACAGGGGGAGGCTACACCTTC
>NA|TRBJ2-6|TRBD1|TRBV28
CASRAGTGRFSGANVLTF
TGTGCCAGCAGAGCCGGGACAGGGCGTTTCTCTGGGGCCAACGTCCTGACTTTC
>NA|TRBJ1-6|NA|TRBV10-3
CAISQAEPNSPLHF
TGTGCCATCAGTCAGGCAGAACCTAATTCACCCCTCCACTTT
>NA|TRBJ2-5|TRBD1|TRBV18
CASSPFSGTEETQYF
TGTGCCAGCTCACCTTTTTCCGGGACAGAAGAGACCCAGTACTTC
>NA|TRBJ1-1|NA|TRBV5-5
CASSIYMNTEAFF
TGTGCCAGCAGTATATACATGAACACTGAAGCTTTCTTT
>NA|TRBJ2-7|TRBD2|TRBV28
CASSLWGSGRRGGSLNEQYF
TGTGCCAGCAGTTTATGGGGAAGCGGGAGGCGCGGGGGATCTCTAAACGAGCAGTACTTC
>NA|TRBJ1-1|TRBD1|TRBV6-5
CASRGDRGATEAFF
TGTGCCAGCAGGGGGGACAGGGGTGCCACTGAAGCTTTCTTT
>NA|TRBJ1-4|NA|TRBV15
CATSRETGIGEKLFF
TGTGCCACCAGCAGAGAAACAGGAATAGGGGAAAAACTGTTTTTT
>NA|TRBJ1-2|NA|TRBV7-8
CASSRGDSSYGYTF
TGTGCCAGCAGCCGTGGAGACTCGAGCTATGGCTACACCTTC
>NA|TRBJ1-5|NA|TRBV24-1
CATRASGGSNQPQHF
TGTGCCACCAGGGCAAGCGGGGGAAGCAATCAGCCCCAGCATTTT
>NA|TRBJ2-7|TRBD1|TRBV5-5
CASSNRDRVSYEQYF
TGTGCCAGCAGCAACCGGGACAGGGTCTCCTACGAGCAGTACTTC